This T cell receptor beta chain was identified in a study of T cell responses to AZD1222 COVID-19 vaccine (dated by TCRdb to the early 2020s). Context from the whole study: A total of 233 trial participants underwent TCR sequencing, of whom around 210 had received two doses of AZD1222 and some 25 had received two doses of the MenACWY control vaccine. Trial participants were enrolled into age subgroups of 18-55, 56-69 and 70-plus years, which contained about 150, 27 and 61 TCR-sequenced participants, respectively. Study-wide conclusions, independent of this receptor: Only five to seven AZD1222 recipients were SARS-CoV-2 seropositive at baseline, limiting conclusions about previously exposed vaccinees. Because no day 14 peak-response samples were available, the repertoires could be characterized only after the peak T cell response. The 56-69-year group was small, and its depth increase did not reach significance, likely because of low power. After two AZD1222 doses, both the breadth and the depth of spike-specific TCRs were significantly higher than at day 0 and than in MenACWY recipients. Reportedly, close to half of the unique spike-specific TCRs recognized epitopes lying outside the regions that are mutated in the B.1.351 and B.1.1.7 variants. CD4 TCRs associated with the vaccine covered the entire spike protein, and the dominant responses were in regions 160-218 and 743-854. Participants were mostly white British, with more females than males. The authors suggested clonal diversity may have been underestimated.

The CDR3 regions of human TCRbeta chains were analyzed by immunosequencing. The study's own analysis went as follows. TCRs in the repertoires were matched against a reference library of SARS-CoV-2-specific TCRs that had been generated with the MIRA antigen-specificity platform. Breadth was defined as the fraction of unique TCRs that were SARS-CoV-2-associated, and depth was defined as the fraction of total T cells that were SARS-CoV-2-associated. Each spike-specific TCR was assigned to its reactive spike region and to a CD4 or CD8 class using the MIRA data. Log10-transformed breadth and depth values were compared by one-way ANOVA with Sidak's multiple comparisons tests. The table was pulled from immuneACCESS by TCRdb, which kept in-frame rearrangements only. Such tables lose some clones; where checked, under half of the loss comes from unresolved V genes, and the rest has no known cause. Clonal size and the V and J genes are those of that table, whereas D and trimming came from the DNA. This sample lists about 220,000 clones; about 92% were detected once. The ten largest clones add up to around 1% of the sample.

In light of the paper, this sample's time point label describes: baseline before first vaccination. This sample's treatment or condition label indicates: meningococcal conjugate vaccine given as trial control. The vaccinee samples were drawn from two UK trials, COV001 and COV002, one of which was a single-blind randomized controlled phase 2/3 trial testing AZD1222 (ChAdOx1 nCoV-19) in healthy adults. For TCRbeta chain sequencing, PBMC samples from trial participants were taken at day 0 and at day 28 after the second dose. Note on this clone: What antigen it recognizes has not been identified. Per-base qualities were not stored, and no clone one base away is much larger.

This TCR was sampled from an adult in good health. Specimen: peripheral blood, collected on day 0 of MenACWY control vaccination.

The DNA sequence is as follows: TGTGCCAGCAGCCAAGATTGGGGACAGCTGGTCATGAACACTGAAGCTTTCTTT. Protein translation: CASSQDWGQLVMNTEAFF. The V gene is TRBV14 and the J gene is TRBJ1-1; TRBD1 lines up with 7 middle nucleotides. From a lookup of the germline V gene, CDR1 and CDR2 are SGHDN and FVKESK. From cysteine to phenylalanine, the CDR3 is 18 amino acids long. Only the CDR3 DNA is retained, 54 bases long and in frame from the first base. For this chain, trimming is 0 bases at the V end and 0 bases at the J end, and the number of junction bases without a gene match is 10.